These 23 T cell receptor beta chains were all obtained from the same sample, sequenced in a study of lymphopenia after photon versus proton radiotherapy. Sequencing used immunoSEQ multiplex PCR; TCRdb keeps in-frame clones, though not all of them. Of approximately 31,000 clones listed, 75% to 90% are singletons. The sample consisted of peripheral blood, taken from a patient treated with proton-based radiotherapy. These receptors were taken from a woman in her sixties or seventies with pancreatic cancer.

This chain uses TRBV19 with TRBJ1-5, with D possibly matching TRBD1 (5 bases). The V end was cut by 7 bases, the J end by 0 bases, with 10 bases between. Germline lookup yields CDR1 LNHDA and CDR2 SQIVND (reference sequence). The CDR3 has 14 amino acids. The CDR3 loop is CASNQGDSNQPQHF. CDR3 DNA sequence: TGTGCCAGTAATCAAGGGGATAGCAATCAGCCCCAGCATTTT.

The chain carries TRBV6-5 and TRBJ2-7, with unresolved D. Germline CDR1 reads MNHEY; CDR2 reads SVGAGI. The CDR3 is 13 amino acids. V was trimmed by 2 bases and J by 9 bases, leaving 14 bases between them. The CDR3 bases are TGTGCCAGCAGTTACGATATCTGGAAAGGGCAGTACTTC. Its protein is CASSYDIWKGQYF.

The CDR3, as DNA: TGTGCCAGCAGTTTGACGCAGGACAGTCAGCCCCAGCATTTT. This translates into CASSLTQDSQPQHF. The genes are TRBV28 and TRBJ1-5, with a tentative D call TRBD1 (6 bases). V was pared by 3 bases and J by 6 bases, with 12 bases between. The CDR3 totals 14 residues. CDR1 MDHEN and CDR2 SYDVKM come from the germline V gene.

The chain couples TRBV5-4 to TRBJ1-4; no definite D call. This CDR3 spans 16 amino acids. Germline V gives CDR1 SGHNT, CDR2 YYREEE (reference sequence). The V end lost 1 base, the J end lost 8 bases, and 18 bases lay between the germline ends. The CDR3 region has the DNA TGTGCCAGCAGCTTGTGGGAATCGGGCTCCGGGGAAAAACTGTTTTTT. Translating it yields CASSLWESGSGEKLFF.

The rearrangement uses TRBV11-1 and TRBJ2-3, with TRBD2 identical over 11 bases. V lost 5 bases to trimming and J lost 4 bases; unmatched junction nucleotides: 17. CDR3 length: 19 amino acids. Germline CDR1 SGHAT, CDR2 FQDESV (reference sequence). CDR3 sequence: CASSPRPLAGGPEADTQYF. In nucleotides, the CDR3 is TGTGCCAGCAGCCCCCGGCCATTAGCGGGAGGGCCCGAGGCAGATACGCAGTATTTT.

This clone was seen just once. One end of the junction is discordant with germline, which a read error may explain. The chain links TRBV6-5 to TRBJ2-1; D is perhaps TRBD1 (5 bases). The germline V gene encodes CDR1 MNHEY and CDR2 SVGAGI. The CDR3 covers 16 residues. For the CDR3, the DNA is TGTGCCAGCAGTTACGTAGGGGCAAACGGCTACAGTGAGCAGTTCTTC. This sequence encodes CASSYVGANGYSEQFF.

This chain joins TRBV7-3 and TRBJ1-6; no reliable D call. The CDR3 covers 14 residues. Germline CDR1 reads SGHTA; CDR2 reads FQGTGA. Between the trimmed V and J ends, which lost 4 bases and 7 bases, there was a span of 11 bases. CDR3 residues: CASSSETRNSPLHF. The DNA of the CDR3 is TGTGCCAGCAGCTCCGAAACGAGGAATTCACCCCTCCACTTT.

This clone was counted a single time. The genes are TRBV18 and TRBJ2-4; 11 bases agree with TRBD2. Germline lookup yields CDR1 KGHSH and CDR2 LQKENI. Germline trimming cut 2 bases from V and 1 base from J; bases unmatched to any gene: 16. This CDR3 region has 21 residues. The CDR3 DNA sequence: TGTGCCAGCTCACCATTACCCACTAGCGGGAGTTCTGTCCTTGCCAAAAACATTCAGTACTTC. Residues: CASSPLPTSGSSVLAKNIQYF.

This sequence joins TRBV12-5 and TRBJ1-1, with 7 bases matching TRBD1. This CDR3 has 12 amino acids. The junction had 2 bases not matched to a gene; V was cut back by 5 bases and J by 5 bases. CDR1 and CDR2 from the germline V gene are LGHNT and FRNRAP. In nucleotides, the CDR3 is TGTGCTAGTGGTATGACAGGGACTGAAGCTTTCTTT. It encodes CASGMTGTEAFF.

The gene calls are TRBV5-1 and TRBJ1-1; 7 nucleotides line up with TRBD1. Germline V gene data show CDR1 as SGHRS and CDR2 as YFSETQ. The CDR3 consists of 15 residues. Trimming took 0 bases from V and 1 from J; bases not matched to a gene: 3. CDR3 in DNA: TGCGCCAGCAGCTTGGAGACAGGGACGAACACTGAAGCTTTCTTT. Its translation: CASSLETGTNTEAFF.

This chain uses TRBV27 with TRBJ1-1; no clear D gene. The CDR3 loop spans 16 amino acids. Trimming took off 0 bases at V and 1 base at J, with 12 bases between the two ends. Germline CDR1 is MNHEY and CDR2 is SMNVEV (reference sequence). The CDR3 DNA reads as TGTGCCAGCAGTTTATCGGGCAGAACCTCGAACACTGAAGCTTTCTTT. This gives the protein CASSLSGRTSNTEAFF.

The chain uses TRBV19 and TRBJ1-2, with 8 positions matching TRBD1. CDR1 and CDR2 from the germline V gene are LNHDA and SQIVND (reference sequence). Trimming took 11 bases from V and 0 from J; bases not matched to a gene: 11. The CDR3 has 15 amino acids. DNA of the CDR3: TGTGCCTCGTCCAGGGGGCCTACTTCTAACTATGGCTACACCTTC. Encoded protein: CASSRGPTSNYGYTF.

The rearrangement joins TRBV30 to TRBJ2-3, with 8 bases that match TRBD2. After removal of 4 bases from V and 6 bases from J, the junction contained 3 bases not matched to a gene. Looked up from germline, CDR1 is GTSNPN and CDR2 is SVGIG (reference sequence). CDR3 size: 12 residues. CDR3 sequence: CAWIRGRDTQYF. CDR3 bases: TGTGCCTGGATTCGCGGGAGGGATACGCAGTATTTT.

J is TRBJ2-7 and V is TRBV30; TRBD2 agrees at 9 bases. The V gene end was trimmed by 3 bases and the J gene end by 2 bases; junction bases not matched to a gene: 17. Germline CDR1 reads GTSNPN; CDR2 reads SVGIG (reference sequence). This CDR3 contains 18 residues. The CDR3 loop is CAWRFFIAREGVPYEQYF. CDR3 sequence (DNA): TGTGCCTGGAGGTTTTTTATTGCGCGGGAGGGCGTTCCCTACGAGCAGTACTTC.

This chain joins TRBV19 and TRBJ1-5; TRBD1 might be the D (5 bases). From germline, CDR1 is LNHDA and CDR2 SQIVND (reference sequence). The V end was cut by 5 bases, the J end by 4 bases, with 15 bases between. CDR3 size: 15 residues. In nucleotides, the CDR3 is TGTGCCAGTAGTTCCGGGGCCCTTACTAATCAGCCCCAGCATTTT. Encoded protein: CASSSGALTNQPQHF.

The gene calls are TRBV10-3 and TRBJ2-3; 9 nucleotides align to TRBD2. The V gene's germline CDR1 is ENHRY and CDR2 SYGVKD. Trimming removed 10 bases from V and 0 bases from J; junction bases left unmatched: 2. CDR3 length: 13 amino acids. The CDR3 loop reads CATLAGSTDTQYF. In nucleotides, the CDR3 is TGTGCCACCCTAGCGGGAAGCACAGATACGCAGTATTTT.

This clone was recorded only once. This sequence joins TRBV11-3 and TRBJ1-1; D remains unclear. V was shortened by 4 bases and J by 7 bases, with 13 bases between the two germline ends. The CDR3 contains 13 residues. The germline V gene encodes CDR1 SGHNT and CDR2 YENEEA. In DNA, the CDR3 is TGTGCCAGCAGCTCCGAGGAATCTGGTGAAGCTTTCTTT. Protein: CASSSEESGEAFF.

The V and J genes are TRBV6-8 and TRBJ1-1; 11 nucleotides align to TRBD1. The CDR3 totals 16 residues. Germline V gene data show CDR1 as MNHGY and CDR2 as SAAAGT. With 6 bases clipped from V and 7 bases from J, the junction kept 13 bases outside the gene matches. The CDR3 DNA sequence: TGTGCCAGCAGAAAGATGCCGGGACAGGGGGAACTTGAAGCTTTCTTT. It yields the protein CASRKMPGQGELEAFF.

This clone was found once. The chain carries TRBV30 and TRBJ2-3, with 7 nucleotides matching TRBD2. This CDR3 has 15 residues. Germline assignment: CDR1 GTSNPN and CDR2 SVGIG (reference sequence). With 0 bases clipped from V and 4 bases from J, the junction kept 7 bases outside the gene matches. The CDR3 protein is CAWSVFSGLADTQYF. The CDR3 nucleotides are TGTGCCTGGAGTGTGTTTAGCGGGCTAGCAGATACGCAGTATTTT.

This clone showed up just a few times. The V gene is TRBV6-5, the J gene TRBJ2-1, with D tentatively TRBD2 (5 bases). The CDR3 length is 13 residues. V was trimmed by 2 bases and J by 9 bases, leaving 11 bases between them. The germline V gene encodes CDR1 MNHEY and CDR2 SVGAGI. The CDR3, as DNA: TGTGCCAGCAGTTACCTCACTACTAGTGAGCAGTTCTTC. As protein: CASSYLTTSEQFF.

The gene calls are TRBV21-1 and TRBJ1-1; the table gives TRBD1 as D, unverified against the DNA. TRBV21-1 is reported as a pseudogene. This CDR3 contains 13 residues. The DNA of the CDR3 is TGTGCCAGCGGGCAGGGGATGAACACTGAAGCTTTCTTT. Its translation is CASGQGMNTEAFF.

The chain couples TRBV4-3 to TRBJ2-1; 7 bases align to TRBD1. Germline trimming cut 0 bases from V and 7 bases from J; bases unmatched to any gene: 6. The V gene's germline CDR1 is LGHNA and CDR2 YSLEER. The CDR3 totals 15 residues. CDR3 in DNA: TGCGCCAGCAGCCAAGATTGGGGCAGGGGGAATGAGCAGTTCTTC. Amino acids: CASSQDWGRGNEQFF.

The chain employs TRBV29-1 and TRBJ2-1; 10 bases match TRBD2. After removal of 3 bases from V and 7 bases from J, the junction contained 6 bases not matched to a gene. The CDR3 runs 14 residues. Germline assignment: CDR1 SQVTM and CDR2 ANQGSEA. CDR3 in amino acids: CSVDSSGRRNEQFF. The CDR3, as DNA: TGCAGCGTTGACAGTAGCGGGAGGAGGAATGAGCAGTTCTTC.